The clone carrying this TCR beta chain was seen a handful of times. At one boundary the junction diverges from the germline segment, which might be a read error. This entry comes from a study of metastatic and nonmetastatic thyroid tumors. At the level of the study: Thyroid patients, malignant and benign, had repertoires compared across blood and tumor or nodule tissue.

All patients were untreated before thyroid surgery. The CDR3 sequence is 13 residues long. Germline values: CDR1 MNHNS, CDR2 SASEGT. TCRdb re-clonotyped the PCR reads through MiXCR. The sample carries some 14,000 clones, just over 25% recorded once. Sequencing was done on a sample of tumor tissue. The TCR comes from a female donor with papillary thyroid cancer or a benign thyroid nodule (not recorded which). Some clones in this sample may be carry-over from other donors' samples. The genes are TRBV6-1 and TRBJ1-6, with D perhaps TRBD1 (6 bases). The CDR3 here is CDSSDRSASPLGF. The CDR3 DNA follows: TGTGACAGCAGTGACAGGTCAGCCTCACCCCTCGGCTTT.